This TCR beta chain is drawn from a study of OX40 agonist ivuxolimab in advanced cancers. Study-wide context: Patients received ivuxolimab, an intravenous treatment, every 2 weeks at 0.01 to 10 mg/kg.

Collection of blood occurred at baseline, at cycle 4 day 1, and at cycle 7 day 1. V was trimmed by 0 bases and J by 0 bases, leaving 11 bases between them. Germline CDR1 is MNHEY and CDR2 is SVGAGI. CDR3 size: 16 residues. Assay: immunoSEQ multiplex PCR; the TCRdb copy retains only in-frame clones and omits some. The sample records tens of thousands of clones, roughly 90% being singletons. Study findings and constraints: Both CD4+ and CD8+ T cell populations in blood had undergone clonal expansion by week 6 at 0.1 to 3.0 mg/kg. Among the lowest levels of clonal expansion were found in partial responders at 0.1-3.0 mg/kg.

About this clone itself: Its antigen remains unknown.

This specimen consisted of CD4+ or CD8+ T cells sorted from blood, obtained in a trial of the OX40 agonist ivuxolimab. The receptor's source is an adult with an advanced solid tumor such as melanoma, head and neck, liver or kidney cancer. This sequence joins TRBV6-5 and TRBJ2-5, with D perhaps TRBD1 (6 bases). The CDR3 DNA sequence: TGTGCCAGCAGTTACTCACCCCAGGGGTACCAAGAGACCCAGTACTTC. This gives the protein CASSYSPQGYQETQYF.